A single T cell receptor beta chain is shown here with its context. Its target is unknown. This sample stems from a study of OX40 agonist ivuxolimab in advanced cancers. Overall study context: Prior therapy, whether anti-PD-1, anti-PD-L1 or anti-CTLA-4, was allowed, and about 40% had some. Study-wide findings and caveats: At doses 0.1 to 3.0 mg/kg, CD4+ and CD8+ clones expanded. Researchers did not determine the expanded peripheral T cells' antigen specificity.

V was pared by 4 bases and J by 5 bases, with 5 bases of the junction left unmatched. Per germline, CDR1 SGHAT and CDR2 FQNNGV. This CDR3 has 16 amino acids. Sequencing used immunoSEQ multiplex PCR; TCRdb keeps in-frame clones, though not all of them. This sample has over 55,000 clones, with about 81% found just once. The specimen comprised CD4+ or CD8+ T cells sorted from blood, sampled in a trial of the OX40 agonist ivuxolimab. This receptor was identified in an adult with an advanced solid tumor such as melanoma, head and neck, liver or kidney cancer. This chain uses TRBV11-2 with TRBJ2-5, with 15 bases identical to TRBD2. The CDR3 reads CASSWTSGRAFETQYF. DNA for the CDR3: TGTGCCAGCAGCTGGACTAGCGGGAGGGCCTTTGAGACCCAGTACTTC. Supplemented by reference TRBV11-2 and TRBJ2-5, the full variable domain reads EAGVAQSPRYKIIEKRQSVAFWCNPISGHATLYWYQQILGQGPKLLIQFQNNGVVDDSQLPKDRFSAERLKGVDSTLKIQPAKLEDSAVYLCASSWTSGRAFETQYFGPGTRLLVL.